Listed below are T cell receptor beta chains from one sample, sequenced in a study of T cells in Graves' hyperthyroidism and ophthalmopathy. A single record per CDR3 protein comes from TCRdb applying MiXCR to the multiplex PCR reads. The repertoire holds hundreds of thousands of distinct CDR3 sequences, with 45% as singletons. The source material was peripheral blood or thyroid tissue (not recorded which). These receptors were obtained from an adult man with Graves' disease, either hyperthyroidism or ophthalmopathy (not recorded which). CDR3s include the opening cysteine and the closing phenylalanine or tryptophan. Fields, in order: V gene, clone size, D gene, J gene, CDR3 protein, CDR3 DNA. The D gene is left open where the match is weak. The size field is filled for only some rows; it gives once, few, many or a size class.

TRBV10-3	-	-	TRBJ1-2	CAISESSQAPGYTF	TGTGCCATCAGTGAGTCATCACAGGCCCCTGGCTACACCTTC
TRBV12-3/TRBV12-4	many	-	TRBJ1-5	CASSLADQPQHF	TGTGCCAGCAGCTTAGCAGATCAGCCCCAGCATTTT
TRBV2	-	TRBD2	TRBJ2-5	CASRVKLAEETQYF	TGTGCCAGCAGAGTGAAACTAGCGGAAGAGACCCAGTACTTC
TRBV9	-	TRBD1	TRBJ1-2	CASSPGQGPDGYTF	TGTGCCAGCTCCCCGGGACAGGGGCCCGATGGCTACACCTTC
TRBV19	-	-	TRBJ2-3	CASSILGSFTDTQYF	TGTGCCAGTAGTATCCTCGGGTCGTTCACAGATACGCAGTATTTT
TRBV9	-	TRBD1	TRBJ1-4	CASSTGTADEKLFF	TGTGCCAGCAGCACAGGGACAGCGGATGAAAAACTGTTTTTT
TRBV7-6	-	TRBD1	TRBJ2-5	CASSLDEKGADYQETQYF	TGTGCCAGCAGCTTAGACGAGAAGGGGGCGGACTACCAAGAGACCCAGTACTTC
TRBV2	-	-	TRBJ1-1	CASSDLGAAFF	TGTGCCAGCAGTGATCTGGGGGCAGCTTTCTTT
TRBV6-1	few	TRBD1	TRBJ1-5	CASRLKTGSLDQPQHF	TGTGCCAGCAGACTAAAGACAGGGTCACTCGATCAGCCCCAGCATTTT
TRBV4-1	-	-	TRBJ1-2	CASSLSVGSNYGYTF	TGCGCCAGCAGCCTCTCGGTGGGCTCTAACTATGGCTACACCTTC
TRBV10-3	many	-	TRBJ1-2	CAISDRQFYGYTF	TGTGCCATCAGTGACAGACAGTTCTATGGCTACACCTTC
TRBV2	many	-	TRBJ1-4	CASSESGAANEKLFF	TGTGCCAGCAGTGAATCGGGGGCCGCTAATGAAAAACTGTTTTTT
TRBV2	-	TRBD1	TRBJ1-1	CASRGLMNTEAFF	TGTGCCAGTAGGGGGCTGATGAACACTGAAGCTTTCTTT
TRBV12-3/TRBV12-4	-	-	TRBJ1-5	CASSLAGSTNQPQHF	TGTGCCAGCAGTTTGGCTGGCAGCACCAATCAGCCCCAGCATTTT
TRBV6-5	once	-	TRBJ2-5	CAISYSSGQFKETQYF	TGTGCCATCAGTTACTCGTCGGGCCAGTTCAAGGAGACCCAGTACTTC
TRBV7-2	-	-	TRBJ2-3	CATRAGDTQYF	TGTGCCACCCGAGCGGGAGATACGCAGTATTTT
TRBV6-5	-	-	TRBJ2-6	CASSYGGTPSSGANVLTF	TGTGCCAGCAGTTACGGGGGGACTCCTAGCTCTGGGGCCAACGTCCTGACTTTC
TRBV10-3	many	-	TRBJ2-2	CAIRAGANTGELFF	TGTGCCATCAGAGCAGGGGCGAACACCGGGGAGCTGTTTTTT
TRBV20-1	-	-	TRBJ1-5	CSARPDNSNQPQHF	TGCAGTGCTAGACCGGATAATAGCAATCAGCCCCAGCATTTT
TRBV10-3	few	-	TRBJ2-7	CASATDPYEQYF	TGTGCCTCAGCGACAGATCCCTACGAGCAGTACTTC
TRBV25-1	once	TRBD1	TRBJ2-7	CASSISRDRHHEQYF	TGTGCCAGTAGTATCTCACGGGACAGGCACCACGAGCAGTACTTC
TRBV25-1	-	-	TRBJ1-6	CASSQEVGGMDSPLHF	TGTGCCAGCAGCCAAGAGGTTGGAGGGATGGATTCACCCCTCCACTTT
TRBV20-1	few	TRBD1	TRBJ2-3	CSARQGATDTQYF	TGCAGTGCTAGGCAGGGGGCTACAGATACGCAGTATTTT
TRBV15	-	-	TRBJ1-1	CAPQPGGANTEAFF	TGTGCTCCCCAACCTGGGGGGGCGAACACTGAAGCTTTCTTT
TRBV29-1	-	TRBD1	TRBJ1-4	CSAPGTGDEKLFF	TGCAGCGCTCCCGGGACAGGAGATGAAAAACTGTTTTTT
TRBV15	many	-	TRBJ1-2	CATSTHRRGLSYGYTF	TGTGCCACCAGCACCCACCGGCGGGGGCTCAGCTATGGCTACACCTTC
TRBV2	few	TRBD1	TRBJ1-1	CASSERGHLYSEAFF	TGTGCCAGCAGTGAAAGGGGGCACTTATACTCTGAAGCTTTCTTT
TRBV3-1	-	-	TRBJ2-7	CASSQEWGAKREQYF	TGTGCCAGCAGCCAAGAGTGGGGGGCGAAACGCGAGCAGTACTTC
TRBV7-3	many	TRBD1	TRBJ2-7	CASSFDRGYEQYF	TGTGCCAGCAGCTTCGACAGGGGCTACGAGCAGTACTTC
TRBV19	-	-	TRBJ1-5	CASTGLKNQPQHF	TGTGCCAGTACCGGGCTAAAAAATCAGCCCCAGCATTTT
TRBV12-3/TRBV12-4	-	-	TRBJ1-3	CASSPENTIHF	TGTGCCAGCAGCCCTGAAAACACCATACATTTT
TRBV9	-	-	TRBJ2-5	CARIAVQETQYF	TGTGCTAGGATAGCGGTCCAAGAGACCCAGTACTTC
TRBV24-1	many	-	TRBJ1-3	CATSDSTDEGPGNTIYF	TGTGCCACCAGTGATTCGACCGACGAGGGGCCTGGAAACACCATATATTTT
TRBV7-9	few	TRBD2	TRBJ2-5	CASTAPGLAGEGQETQYF	TGTGCCAGCACCGCCCCTGGACTAGCGGGGGAAGGGCAAGAGACCCAGTACTTC
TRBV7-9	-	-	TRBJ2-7	CASSLGGDVSYEQYF	TGTGCCAGCAGCTTAGGGGGAGATGTTTCCTACGAGCAGTACTTC
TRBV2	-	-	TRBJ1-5	CASSGYRGEPQHF	TGTGCCAGCTCAGGCTATCGAGGGGAGCCCCAGCATTTT
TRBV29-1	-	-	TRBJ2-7	CSVSQSGHEQYF	TGCAGCGTTTCCCAATCAGGCCACGAGCAGTACTTC
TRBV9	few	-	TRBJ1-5	CASSVGEDQPQHF	TGTGCCAGCAGCGTTGGGGAGGATCAGCCCCAGCATTTT
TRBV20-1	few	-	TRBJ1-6	CSATPDSAVYNSPLHF	TGCAGTGCTACCCCGGACAGCGCCGTTTATAATTCACCCCTCCACTTT
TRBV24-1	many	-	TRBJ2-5	CATSDMMGETQYF	TGTGCCACCAGTGACATGATGGGGGAGACCCAGTACTTC
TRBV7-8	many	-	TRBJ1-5	CASSLVSGGGGNQPQHF	TGTGCCAGCAGCTTAGTGTCCGGGGGCGGTGGCAATCAGCCCCAGCATTTT
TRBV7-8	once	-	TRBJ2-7	CASSLSTGRVDEQYF	TGTGCCAGCAGCCTGTCGACAGGGAGGGTGGACGAGCAGTACTTC
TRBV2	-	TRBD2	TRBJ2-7	CASSEFVLAGGEQYF	TGTGCCAGCAGTGAATTTGTGCTAGCGGGAGGCGAGCAGTACTTC
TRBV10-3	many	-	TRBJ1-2	CATNPREVNYGYTF	TGTGCCACCAATCCCCGAGAGGTTAACTATGGCTACACCTTC
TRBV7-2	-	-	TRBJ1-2	CASSLESGTNYGYTF	TGTGCCAGCAGCTTAGAGAGCGGTACTAACTATGGCTACACCTTC
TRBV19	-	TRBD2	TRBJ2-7	CASSINGLAGHEQYF	TGTGCCAGTAGTATAAATGGACTAGCGGGGCACGAGCAGTACTTC
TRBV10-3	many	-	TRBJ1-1	CAISENGGTAYTEAFF	TGTGCCATCAGCGAGAATGGGGGGACGGCGTACACTGAAGCTTTCTTT